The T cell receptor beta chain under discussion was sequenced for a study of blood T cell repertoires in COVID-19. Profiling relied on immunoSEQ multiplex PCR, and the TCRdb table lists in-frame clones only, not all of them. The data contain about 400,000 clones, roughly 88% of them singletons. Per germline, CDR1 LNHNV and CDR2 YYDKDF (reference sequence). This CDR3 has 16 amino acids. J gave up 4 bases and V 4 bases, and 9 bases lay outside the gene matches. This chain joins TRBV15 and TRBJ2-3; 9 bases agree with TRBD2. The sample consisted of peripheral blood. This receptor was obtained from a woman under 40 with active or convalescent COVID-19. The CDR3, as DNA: TGTGCCACCAGCACCCGGTTTAGCGGGGGTGCAGATACGCAGTATTTT. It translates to CATSTRFSGGADTQYF.